This paragraph covers one T cell receptor beta chain sequence. These data belong to a study of blood T cell repertoires in COVID-19. The CDR3 covers 15 residues. CDR1 and CDR2 from the germline V gene are KGHSH and LQKENI. The V and J ends lost 3 bases and 2 bases respectively, with 13 bases between them. Study processing details: Estimated nucleated cell counts came from reference gene primer amplification. Only in-frame clones appear in the TCRdb table, and some are missing; sequencing was by immunoSEQ multiplex PCR. That table gives V, J and clone size, and the DNA gave D and trimming. Among about 110,000 clones, less than 75% were seen once, and the ten largest hold roughly 2%.

Source material: peripheral blood. The chain joins TRBV18 to TRBJ1-1; D not certain. The TCR sequence derives from a woman between 40 and 50 years old with acute or convalescent COVID-19. CDR3 region: CASSPLARANTEAFF. The CDR3 DNA reads as TGTGCCAGCTCACCGCTGGCGCGGGCCAACACTGAAGCTTTCTTT.